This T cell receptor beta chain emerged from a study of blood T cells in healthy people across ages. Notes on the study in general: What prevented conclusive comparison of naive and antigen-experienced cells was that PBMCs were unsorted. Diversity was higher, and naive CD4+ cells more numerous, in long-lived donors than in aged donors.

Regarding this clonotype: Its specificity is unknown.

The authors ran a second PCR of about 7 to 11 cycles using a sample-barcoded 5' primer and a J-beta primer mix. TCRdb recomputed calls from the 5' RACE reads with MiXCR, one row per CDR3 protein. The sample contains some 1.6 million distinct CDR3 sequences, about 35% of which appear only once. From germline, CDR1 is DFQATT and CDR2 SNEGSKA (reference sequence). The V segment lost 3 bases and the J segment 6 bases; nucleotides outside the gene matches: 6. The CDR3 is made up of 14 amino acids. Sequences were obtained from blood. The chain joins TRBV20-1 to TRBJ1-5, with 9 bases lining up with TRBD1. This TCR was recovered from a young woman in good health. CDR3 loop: CSASLTGGGQPQHF. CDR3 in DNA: TGCAGTGCTAGCTTAACAGGGGGCGGTCAGCCCCAGCATTTT.